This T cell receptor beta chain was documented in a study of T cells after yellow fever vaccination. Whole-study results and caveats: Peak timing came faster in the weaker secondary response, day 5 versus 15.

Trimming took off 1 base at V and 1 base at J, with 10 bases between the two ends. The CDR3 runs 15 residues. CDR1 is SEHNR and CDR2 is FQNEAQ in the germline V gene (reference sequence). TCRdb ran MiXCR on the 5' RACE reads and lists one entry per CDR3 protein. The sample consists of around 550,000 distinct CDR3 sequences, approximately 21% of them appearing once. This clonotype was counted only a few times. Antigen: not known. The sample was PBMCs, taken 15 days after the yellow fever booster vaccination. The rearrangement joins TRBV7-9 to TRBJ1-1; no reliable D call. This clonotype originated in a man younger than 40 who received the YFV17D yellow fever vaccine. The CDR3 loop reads CASSLGGGRNTEAFF. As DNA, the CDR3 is TGTGCCAGCAGCTTAGGAGGAGGCAGGAACACTGAAGCTTTCTTT.